The T cell receptor (beta chain) under discussion was sequenced for a study of blood T cell repertoires in COVID-19. With respect to this clone: One junction end disagrees with the germline gene, perhaps due to a read error.

Germline lookup yields CDR1 MGHRA and CDR2 YSYEKL. The CDR3 spans 15 residues. Sequenced by immunoSEQ multiplex PCR; TCRdb stores in-frame clones only, minus some. This sample carries approximately 330,000 clones, over 80% of them seen once, and the ten largest clones take just over 9.5%. V is TRBV4-1 and J is TRBJ2-5; 11 bases match TRBD2. The TCR comes from a man younger than 40 with COVID-19, enrolled during active disease. Sequencing input: peripheral blood. The CDR3 reads CASSQTGTSGLERDF. In DNA form, the CDR3 reads TGCGCCAGCAGCCAAACTGGGACTAGCGGTCTCGAAAGGGACTTC.